The 9 T cell receptor beta chains given below trace back to one sample, sequenced in a study of control samples from healthy donors and cancer patients (dated by TCRdb to 2020 to 2022). The library came from the immunoSEQ multiplex PCR assay. TCRdb mirrors the immuneACCESS table, restricted to in-frame sequences. Some clones are absent from its copies; in checked studies, under half trace to an unresolved V gene, and the reason for the others is unknown. The sample table shows fewer than 85,000 clones, and approximately 94% are seen once. Of the sample, 2.8% falls within the top ten clones. What was sequenced was blood. These receptors all come from a woman in her 30s in good health.

The rearrangement joins TRBV6-4 to TRBJ2-1; 9 bases map to TRBD2. The CDR3 is 15 amino acids. J was trimmed by 4 bases and V by 3 bases; bases with no gene match: 4. Per the germline V gene, CDR1 is MRHNA and CDR2 is SNTAGT. The CDR3 nucleotides are TGTGCCAGCAGTGAAGAGCGGGGGGCGTACAATGAGCAGTTCTTC. It encodes CASSEERGAYNEQFF.

This chain connects TRBV7-9 to TRBJ2-2; D is uncertain. Germline-derived CDR1 and CDR2 are SEHNR and FQNEAQ (reference sequence). The CDR3 totals 14 residues. V lost 3 bases and J lost 1, with 6 bases in between. CDR3: CASSFWENTGELFF. The CDR3 DNA follows: TGTGCCAGCAGCTTTTGGGAGAACACCGGGGAGCTGTTTTTT.

The chain carries TRBV5-4 and TRBJ1-2; tentatively, D is TRBD1 (5 bases). Deletions cut 3 bases from V and 5 bases from J, with 11 bases between. The CDR3 has 13 amino acids. CDR1 is SGHNT and CDR2 is YYREEE in the germline V gene (reference sequence). As DNA, the CDR3 is TGTGCCAGCAGCTCCCGGGGGTGGTATGGCTACACCTTC. Encoded protein: CASSSRGWYGYTF.

The V call is TRBV10-2, the J call TRBJ2-7; D possibly uses TRBD1 or TRBD2 (5 bases each). Looked up from germline, CDR1 is WSHSY and CDR2 is SAAADI. The CDR3 is made up of 14 amino acids. V lost 8 bases and J lost 3, with 17 bases in between. The CDR3 coding sequence is TGCGCCAGCTGGGTGGGGGATTCTCGCTACGAGCAGTACTTC. As protein: CASWVGDSRYEQYF.

Turning to this clone: Relative to the germline gene, one junction end is altered; a read error may explain this. This sample includes further DNA sequences coding for the same CDR3. The J gene is TRBJ1-6, the V gene TRBV7-2; no clear D gene. CDR1 SGHTA and CDR2 FQGNSA come from the germline V gene. The CDR3 totals 15 residues. The CDR3 sequence: CASSLKLGPNSPLHF. The CDR3, as DNA: TGTGCCAGCAGCTTAAAGTTAGGGCCTAATTCACCTCTCCACTTT.

CDR3 nucleotides: TGTGCCAGCAGCGGGGAGGGATCAATGCATAATTCACCCCTCCACTTT. Amino acids: CASSGEGSMHNSPLHF. The chain is built from TRBV25-1 and TRBJ1-6; D remains ambiguous. V shed 6 bases and J shed 5 bases, with 17 bases lying between them. This CDR3 has 16 amino acids. The germline gives CDR1 MGHDK, CDR2 SYGVNS.

This clone has more than one count but fewer than ten. The V call is TRBV5-4, the J call TRBJ2-7; D gene ambiguous. The CDR3 totals 12 residues. CDR1 is SGHNT and CDR2 is YYREEE in the germline V gene (reference sequence). V was cut by 9 bases and J by 2 bases, with 12 bases left in between. The CDR3 nucleotides are TGTGCCACTCGAGAGGCTGCCTACGAGCAGTACGTC. Encoded protein: CATREAAYEQYV.

This chain joins TRBV19 and TRBJ2-5; 8 bases align to TRBD2. Unmatched junction bases numbered 5, after V lost 5 bases and J lost 0 bases. This CDR3 spans 15 amino acids. The V gene's germline CDR1 is LNHDA and CDR2 SQIVND (reference sequence). The CDR3, as DNA: TGTGCCAGTAGTGTTAGCGGGGCGTACCAAGAGACCCAGTACTTC. Protein sequence: CASSVSGAYQETQYF.

CDR3 coding DNA: TGTGCCAGCCTTCCCCGGGACAGGGGTTCTCAGCCCCAGCATTTT. Amino acids: CASLPRDRGSQPQHF. The chain combines TRBV6-5 with TRBJ1-5; TRBD1 aligns across 10 bases. Germline V CDR1 and CDR2: MNHEY, SVGAGI. This CDR3 is built from 15 residues. Trimming at V came to 8 bases and at J to 6 bases, leaving 10 bases not matched to a gene.